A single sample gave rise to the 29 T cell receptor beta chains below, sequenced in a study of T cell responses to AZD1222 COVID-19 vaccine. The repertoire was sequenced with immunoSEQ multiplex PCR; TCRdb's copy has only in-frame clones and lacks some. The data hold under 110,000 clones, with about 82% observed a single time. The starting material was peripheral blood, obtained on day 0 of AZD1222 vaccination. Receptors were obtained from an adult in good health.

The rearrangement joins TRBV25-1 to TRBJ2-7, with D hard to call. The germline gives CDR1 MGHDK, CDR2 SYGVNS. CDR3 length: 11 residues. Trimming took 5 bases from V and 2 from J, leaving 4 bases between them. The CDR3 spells CASSQAYEQYF. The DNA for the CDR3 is TGTGCCAGCAGTCAAGCCTACGAGCAGTACTTC.

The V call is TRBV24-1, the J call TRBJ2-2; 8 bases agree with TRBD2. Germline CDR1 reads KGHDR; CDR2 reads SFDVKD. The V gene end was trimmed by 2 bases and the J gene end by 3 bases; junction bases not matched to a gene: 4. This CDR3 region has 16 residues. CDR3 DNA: TGTGCCACCAGTGATTCAGCGGGAGCGGACACCGGGGAGCTGTTTTTT. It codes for CATSDSAGADTGELFF.

CDR3 nucleotides: TGTGCCAGCAGTCGCGACAGGGGGTCGCCAAATTCACCCCTCCACTTT. Its protein product is CASSRDRGSPNSPLHF. The chain has TRBV5-4 and TRBJ1-6; 9 nucleotides align to TRBD1. Unmatched junction bases numbered 10, after V lost 5 bases and J lost 7 bases. This CDR3 contains 16 residues. CDR1 SGHNT and CDR2 YYREEE come from the germline V gene (reference sequence).

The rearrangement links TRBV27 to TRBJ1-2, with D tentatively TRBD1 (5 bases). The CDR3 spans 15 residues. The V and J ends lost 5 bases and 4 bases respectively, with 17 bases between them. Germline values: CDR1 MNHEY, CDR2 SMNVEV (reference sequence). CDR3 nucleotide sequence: TGTGCCAGCAGTCCGAGCGGGGGGAGGACCTATGGCTACACCTTC. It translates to CASSPSGGRTYGYTF.

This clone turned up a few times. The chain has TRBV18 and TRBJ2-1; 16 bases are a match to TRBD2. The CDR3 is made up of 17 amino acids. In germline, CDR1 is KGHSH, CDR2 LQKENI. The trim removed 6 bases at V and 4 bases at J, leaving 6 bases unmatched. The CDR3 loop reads CASSQGLAGGRYNEQFF. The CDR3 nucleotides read TGTGCCAGCTCCCAGGGACTAGCGGGAGGGCGATACAATGAGCAGTTCTTC.

The CDR3 DNA is TGTGCCTGGAGTGTGGCAGGGTACGAGCAGTACTTC. Translation: CAWSVAGYEQYF. The chain joins TRBV30 to TRBJ2-7; tentatively, D is TRBD1 (5 bases). V lost 0 bases and J lost 4, with 7 bases in between. The germline CDR1 and CDR2 sequences are GTSNPN and SVGIG (reference sequence). This CDR3 is built from 12 residues.

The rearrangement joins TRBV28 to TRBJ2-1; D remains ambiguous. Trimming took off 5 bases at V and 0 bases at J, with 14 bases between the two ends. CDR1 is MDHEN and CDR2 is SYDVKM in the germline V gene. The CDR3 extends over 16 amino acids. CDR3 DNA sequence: TGTGCCAGCAGTCCCCTGGCGTTGAGCTCCTACAATGAGCAGTTCTTC. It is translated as CASSPLALSSYNEQFF.

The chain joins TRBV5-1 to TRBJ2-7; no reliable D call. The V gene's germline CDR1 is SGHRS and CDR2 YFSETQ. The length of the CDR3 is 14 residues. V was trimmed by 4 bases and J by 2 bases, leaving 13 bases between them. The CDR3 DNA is TGCGCCAGCAGCCCCGAGTGGGTAACCTACGAGCAGTACTTC. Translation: CASSPEWVTYEQYF.

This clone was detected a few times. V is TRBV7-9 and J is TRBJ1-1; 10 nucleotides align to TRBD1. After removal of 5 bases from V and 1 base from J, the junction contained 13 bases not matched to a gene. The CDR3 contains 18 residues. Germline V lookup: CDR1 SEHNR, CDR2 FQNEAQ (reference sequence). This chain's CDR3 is CASSIPRQGAEGNTEAFF. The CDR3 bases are TGTGCCAGCAGCATACCCAGACAGGGGGCGGAGGGGAACACTGAAGCTTTCTTT. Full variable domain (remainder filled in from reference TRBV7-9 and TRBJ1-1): DTGVSQNPRHKITKRGQNVTFRCDPISEHNRLYWYRQTLGQGPEFLTYFQNEAQLEKSRLLSDRFSAERPKGSFSTLEIQRTEQGDSAMYLCASSIPRQGAEGNTEAFFGQGTRLTVV.

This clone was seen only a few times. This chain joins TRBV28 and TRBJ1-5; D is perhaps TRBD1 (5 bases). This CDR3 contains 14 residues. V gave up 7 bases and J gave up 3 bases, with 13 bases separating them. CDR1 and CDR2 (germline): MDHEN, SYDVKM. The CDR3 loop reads CASTRDWDNQPQHF. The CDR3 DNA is TGTGCCAGCACCAGGGATTGGGACAATCAGCCCCAGCATTTT.

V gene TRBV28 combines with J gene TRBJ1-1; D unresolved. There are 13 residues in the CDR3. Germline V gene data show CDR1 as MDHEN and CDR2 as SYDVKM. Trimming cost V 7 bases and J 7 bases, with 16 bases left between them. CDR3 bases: TGTGCCAGCACACTCGCTGGGCAGAGTGAAGCTTTCTTT. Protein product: CASTLAGQSEAFF.

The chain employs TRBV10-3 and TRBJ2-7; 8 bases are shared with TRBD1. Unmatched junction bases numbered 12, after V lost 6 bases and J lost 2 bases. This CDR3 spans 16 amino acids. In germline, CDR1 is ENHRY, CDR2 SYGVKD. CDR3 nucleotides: TGTGCCATCAGCCAGACTCCGGGACAGGCCGCCTACGAGCAGTACTTC. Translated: CAISQTPGQAAYEQYF.

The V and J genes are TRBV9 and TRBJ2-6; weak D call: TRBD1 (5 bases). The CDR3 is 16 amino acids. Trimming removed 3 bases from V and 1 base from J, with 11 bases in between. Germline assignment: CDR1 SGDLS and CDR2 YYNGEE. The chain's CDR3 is CASSGLQGSGANVLTF. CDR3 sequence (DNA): TGTGCCAGCAGCGGCCTGCAGGGATCTGGGGCCAACGTCCTGACTTTC.

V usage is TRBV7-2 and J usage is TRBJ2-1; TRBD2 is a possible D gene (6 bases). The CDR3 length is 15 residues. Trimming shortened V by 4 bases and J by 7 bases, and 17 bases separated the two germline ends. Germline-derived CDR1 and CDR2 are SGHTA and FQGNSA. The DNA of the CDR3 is TGTGCCAGCAGCTCCCGACTAGGATCGGGGAATGAGCAGTTCTTC. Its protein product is CASSSRLGSGNEQFF.

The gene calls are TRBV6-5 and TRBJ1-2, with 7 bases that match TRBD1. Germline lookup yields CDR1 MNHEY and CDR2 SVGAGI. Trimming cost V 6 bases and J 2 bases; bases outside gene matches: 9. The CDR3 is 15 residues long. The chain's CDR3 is CASSPTGQQNYGYTF. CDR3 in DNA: TGTGCCAGCAGCCCAACGGGACAGCAGAACTATGGCTACACCTTC.

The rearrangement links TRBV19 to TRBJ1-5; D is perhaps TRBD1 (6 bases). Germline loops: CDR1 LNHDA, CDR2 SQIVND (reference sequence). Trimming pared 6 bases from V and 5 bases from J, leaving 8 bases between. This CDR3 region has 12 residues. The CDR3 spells CASSHRDQPQHF. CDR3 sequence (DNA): TGTGCCAGTAGCCACAGGGATCAGCCCCAGCATTTT.

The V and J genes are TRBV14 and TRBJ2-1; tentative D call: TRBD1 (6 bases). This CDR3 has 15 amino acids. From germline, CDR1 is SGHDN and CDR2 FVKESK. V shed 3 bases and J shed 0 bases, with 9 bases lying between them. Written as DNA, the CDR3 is TGTGCCAGCAGCCAGGGGACAAGCTCCTACAATGAGCAGTTCTTC. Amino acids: CASSQGTSSYNEQFF.

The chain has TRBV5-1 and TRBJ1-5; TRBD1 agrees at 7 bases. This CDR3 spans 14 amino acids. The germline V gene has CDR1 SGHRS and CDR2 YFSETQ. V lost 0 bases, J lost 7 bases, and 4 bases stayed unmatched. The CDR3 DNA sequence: TGCGCCAGCAGCTTGGCCGGGACAGACCAGCCCCAGCATTTT. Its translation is CASSLAGTDQPQHF.

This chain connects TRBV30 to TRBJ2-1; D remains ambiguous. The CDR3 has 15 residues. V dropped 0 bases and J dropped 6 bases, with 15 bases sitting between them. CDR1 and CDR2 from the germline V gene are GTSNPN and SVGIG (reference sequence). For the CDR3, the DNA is TGTGCCTGGAGTGTACATGCCCCCCGGCCCAATGAGCAGTTCTTC. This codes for CAWSVHAPRPNEQFF.

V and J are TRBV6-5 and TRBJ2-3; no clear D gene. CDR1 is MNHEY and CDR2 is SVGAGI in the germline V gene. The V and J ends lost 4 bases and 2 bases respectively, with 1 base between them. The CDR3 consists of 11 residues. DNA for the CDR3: TGTGCCAGCAGTTCCACAGATACGCAGTATTTT. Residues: CASSSTDTQYF.

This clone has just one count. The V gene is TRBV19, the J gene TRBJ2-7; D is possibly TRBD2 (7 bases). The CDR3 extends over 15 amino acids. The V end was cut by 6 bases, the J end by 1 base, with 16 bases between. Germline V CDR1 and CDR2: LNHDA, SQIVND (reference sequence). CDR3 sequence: CASSRGGLWSYEQYF. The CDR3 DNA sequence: TGTGCCAGTAGCCGAGGGGGACTATGGTCCTACGAGCAGTACTTC.

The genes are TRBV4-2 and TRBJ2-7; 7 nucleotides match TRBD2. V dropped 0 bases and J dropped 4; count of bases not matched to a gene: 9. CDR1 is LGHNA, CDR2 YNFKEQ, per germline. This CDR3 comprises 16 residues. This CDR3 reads CASSQESGTLSYEQYF. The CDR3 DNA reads TGTGCCAGCAGCCAAGAGAGCGGGACCCTCTCTTACGAGCAGTACTTC.

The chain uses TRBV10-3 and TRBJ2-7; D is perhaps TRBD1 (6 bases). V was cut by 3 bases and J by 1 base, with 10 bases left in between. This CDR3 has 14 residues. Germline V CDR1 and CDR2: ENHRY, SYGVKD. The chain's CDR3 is CAISDHRDSYEQYF. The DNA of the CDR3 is TGTGCCATCAGTGATCACAGGGATTCCTACGAGCAGTACTTC.

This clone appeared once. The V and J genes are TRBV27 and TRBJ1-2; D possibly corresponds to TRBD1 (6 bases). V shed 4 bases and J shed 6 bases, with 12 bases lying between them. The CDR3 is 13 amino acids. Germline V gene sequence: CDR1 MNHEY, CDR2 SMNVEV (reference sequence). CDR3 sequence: CASSSPEGDGYTF. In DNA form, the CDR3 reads TGTGCCAGCAGTTCCCCGGAGGGGGATGGCTACACCTTC.

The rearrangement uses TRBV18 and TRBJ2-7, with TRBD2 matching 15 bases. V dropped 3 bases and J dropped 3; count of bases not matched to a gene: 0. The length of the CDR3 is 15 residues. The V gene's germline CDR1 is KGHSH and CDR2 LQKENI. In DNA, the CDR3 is TGTGCCAGCTCACCGGGACTAGCGGGAGGCTACGAGCAGTACTTC. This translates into CASSPGLAGGYEQYF.

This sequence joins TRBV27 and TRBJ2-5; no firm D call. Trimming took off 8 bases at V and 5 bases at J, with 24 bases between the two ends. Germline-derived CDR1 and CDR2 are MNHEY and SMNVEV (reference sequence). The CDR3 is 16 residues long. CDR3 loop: CASRNNLRTHIETQYF. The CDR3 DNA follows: TGTGCCAGCCGAAATAATCTCAGGACCCATATCGAGACCCAGTACTTC.

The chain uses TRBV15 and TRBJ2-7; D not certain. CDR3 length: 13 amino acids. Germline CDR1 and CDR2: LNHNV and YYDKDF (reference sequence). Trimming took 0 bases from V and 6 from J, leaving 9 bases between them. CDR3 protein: CATSRDPQTEQYF. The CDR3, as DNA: TGTGCCACCAGCAGAGACCCCCAGACCGAGCAGTACTTC.

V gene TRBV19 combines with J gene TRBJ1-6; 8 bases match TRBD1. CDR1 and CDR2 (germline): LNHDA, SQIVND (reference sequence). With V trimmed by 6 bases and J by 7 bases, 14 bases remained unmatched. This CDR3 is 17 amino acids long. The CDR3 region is CASSPVGITGGNSPLHF. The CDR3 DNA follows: TGTGCCAGTAGCCCGGTCGGTATAACAGGGGGAAATTCACCCCTCCACTTT.

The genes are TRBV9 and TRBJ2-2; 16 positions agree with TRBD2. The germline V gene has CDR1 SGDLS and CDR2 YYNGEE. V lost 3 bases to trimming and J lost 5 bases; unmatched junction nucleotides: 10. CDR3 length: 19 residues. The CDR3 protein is CASSALPGLAGGETGELFF. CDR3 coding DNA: TGTGCCAGCAGCGCCCTCCCGGGACTAGCGGGAGGGGAAACCGGGGAGCTGTTTTTT. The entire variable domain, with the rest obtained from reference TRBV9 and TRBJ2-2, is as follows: DSGVTQTPKHLITATGQRVTLRCSPRSGDLSVYWYQQSLDQGLQFLIQYYNGEERAKGNILERFSAQQFPDLHSELNLSSLELGDSALYFCASSALPGLAGGETGELFFGEGSRLTVL.